The entry below describes one T cell receptor beta chain. The target antigen is unknown. TCRdb processed the reads anew with MiXCR; each CDR3 protein has one entry. The sample lists about half a million distinct CDR3 sequences; around 35% were seen once. This CDR3 spans 17 amino acids. Germline lookup yields CDR1 LGHNA and CDR2 YSLEER. J was trimmed by 5 bases and V by 3 bases; bases with no gene match: 12. This sample stems from a study of T cell repertoires in cytomegalovirus infection. Across the study: HLA-B-restricted CMV epitopes that are well studied, plus recently identified HLA-C-restricted ones, were used by the study. Regarding the study as a whole: HLA-C-restricted TCR beta clonotypes specific for CMV led the ex vivo response.

The source was cultured PBMCs, collected from culture after CMV antigen stimulation. The V call is TRBV4-3, the J call TRBJ1-5; 8 bases agree with TRBD1. The receptor comes from a human donor in good health (CMV status not recorded). Some clones in this sample may be carry-over from other donors' samples. Written as DNA, the CDR3 is TGCGCCAGCAGCCATCTCCCGGCCGGGACAGGAGATCAGCCCCAGCATTTT. Encoded protein: CASSHLPAGTGDQPQHF.